The 19 T cell receptor beta chains in this list originate from one sample, sequenced in a study of cytomegalovirus exposure and HLA in healthy donors. Sequencing was performed with immunoSEQ multiplex PCR; in TCRdb, only in-frame clones are kept and a portion is missing. Of around 300,000 clones listed, about 86% are singletons. The source material was PBMCs. The receptors originated from a woman aged 18-30 years in good health and CMV-seronegative.

This chain links TRBV7-8 with TRBJ1-2; 8 bases map to TRBD1. CDR3 size: 15 residues. Germline V gives CDR1 SGHVS, CDR2 FQNEAQ. V gave up 0 bases and J gave up 7 bases; unmatched junction bases: 7. CDR3 nucleotides: TGTGCCAGCAGCTTAGCGCAGGGGGCAATATCTGGCTACACCTTC. Its protein product is CASSLAQGAISGYTF.

The chain employs TRBV27 and TRBJ1-5; the D is unclear. CDR3 length: 13 amino acids. Per germline, CDR1 MNHEY and CDR2 SMNVEV (reference sequence). V lost 1 base, J lost 3 bases, and 4 bases lay in between. The CDR3 loop reads CASSLLANQPQHF. The CDR3 DNA is TGTGCCAGCAGTTTATTAGCCAATCAGCCCCAGCATTTT.

This CDR3 is CASSPGTVSYEQYF. The CDR3 nucleotides are TGTGCCAGCAGCCCGGGGACAGTCTCCTACGAGCAGTACTTC. The chain has TRBV7-2 and TRBJ2-7, with 7 bases matching TRBD1. Trimming at V came to 5 bases and at J to 0 bases, leaving 4 bases not matched to a gene. This CDR3 spans 14 amino acids. The germline gives CDR1 SGHTA, CDR2 FQGNSA.

This clone was seen just once. The chain recombines TRBV2 with TRBJ2-1; D is unresolved. CDR3 length equals 15 residues. Germline CDR1 reads SNHLY; CDR2 reads FYNNEI. The ends were cut back, 8 bases at V and 3 bases at J, with 17 bases in the middle. This CDR3 is CASLGKPSGYNEQFF. Written as DNA, the CDR3 is TGTGCCAGCCTAGGAAAGCCCTCTGGCTACAATGAGCAGTTCTTC.

This rearrangement joins TRBV27 to TRBJ1-2; D possibly corresponds to TRBD1 (6 bases). The V gene lost 3 bases and the J gene lost 5 bases, with 10 bases spanning the gap. CDR3 length: 13 amino acids. CDR1 is MNHEY, CDR2 SMNVEV, per germline (reference sequence). CDR3 region: CASSLGRGYGYTF. CDR3 nucleotide sequence: TGTGCCAGCAGTTTGGGGAGGGGGTATGGCTACACCTTC.

The V gene is TRBV5-6, the J gene TRBJ2-7; TRBD1 matches at 8 bases. Germline V gives CDR1 SGHDT, CDR2 YYEEEE. V dropped 4 bases and J dropped 4; count of bases not matched to a gene: 7. The CDR3 length is 14 residues. This CDR3 is CASSVDRGLYEQYF. Written as DNA, the CDR3 is TGTGCCAGCAGCGTTGACAGGGGTTTGTACGAGCAGTACTTC.

The genes are TRBV27 and TRBJ1-1; a weak D match, TRBD1 (6 bases). This CDR3 has 14 residues. V lost 2 bases and J 1 base, leaving 8 bases between the germline ends. The V gene's germline CDR1 is MNHEY and CDR2 SMNVEV (reference sequence). The CDR3 loop is CASSLVQGNTEAFF. CDR3 nucleotide sequence: TGTGCCAGCAGTTTAGTACAGGGGAACACTGAAGCTTTCTTT.

V is TRBV11-2 and J is TRBJ2-7; 7 nucleotides agree with TRBD1. CDR1 is SGHAT and CDR2 is FQNNGV in the germline V gene. This CDR3 contains 14 residues. V was pared by 1 base and J by 5 bases, with 5 bases of the junction left unmatched. The CDR3 protein is CASSLARQGNEQYF. The CDR3, as DNA: TGTGCCAGCAGCTTAGCACGACAGGGCAACGAGCAGTACTTC.

The chain has TRBV6-6 and TRBJ2-3; D gene ambiguous. This CDR3 comprises 15 residues. Trimming removed 4 bases at V and 4 bases at J, with 15 bases between. CDR1 and CDR2 from the germline V gene are MNHNY and SVGAGI (reference sequence). Here the CDR3 reads CASSLVSVGSDTQYF. The CDR3 nucleotides are TGTGCCAGCAGTTTAGTGAGCGTCGGCTCAGATACGCAGTATTTT.

V is TRBV6-5 and J is TRBJ1-1; D may be TRBD1 (5 bases). Germline-derived CDR1 and CDR2 are MNHEY and SVGAGI. V lost 6 bases and J lost 10, with 18 bases in between. This CDR3 region has 13 residues. Here the CDR3 reads CASSRGTYTGAFF. The DNA for the CDR3 is TGTGCCAGCAGCCGCGGGACTTACACAGGAGCTTTCTTT.

This clone was observed a handful of times. This chain joins TRBV27 and TRBJ2-7, with TRBD1 as a possible D gene (6 bases). This CDR3 has 13 amino acids. Germline loops: CDR1 MNHEY, CDR2 SMNVEV (reference sequence). The V end was cut by 5 bases, the J end by 3 bases, with 11 bases between. Here the CDR3 reads CASSAGQYYEQYF. CDR3 nucleotide sequence: TGTGCCAGCAGTGCCGGACAGTACTACGAGCAGTACTTC.

The chain uses TRBV11-3 and TRBJ1-3, with D perhaps TRBD1 (6 bases). Germline V gives CDR1 SGHNT, CDR2 YENEEA. The CDR3 sequence is 14 residues long. Deletions cut 5 bases from V and 2 bases from J, with 10 bases between. CDR3 sequence (DNA): TGTGCCAGCAGCACTGGACAGCCTGGAAACACCATATATTTT. Its protein is CASSTGQPGNTIYF.

The CDR3 is CASSSTGDPNQPQHF. The CDR3 DNA reads TGCGCCAGCAGCTCGACAGGGGACCCTAATCAGCCCCAGCATTTT. This chain links TRBV5-1 with TRBJ1-5, with 8 bases fitting TRBD1. The germline V gene has CDR1 SGHRS and CDR2 YFSETQ. The V segment lost 3 bases and the J segment 4 bases; nucleotides outside the gene matches: 6. The CDR3 is 15 amino acids.

This chain connects TRBV18 to TRBJ1-1; D remains unclear. Germline CDR1 and CDR2: KGHSH and LQKENI. The CDR3 is 12 residues long. The V end lost 4 bases, the J end lost 3 bases, and 6 bases lay between the germline ends. The CDR3 DNA follows: TGTGCCAGCTCACTCGGGGACACTGAAGCTTTCTTT. This codes for CASSLGDTEAFF.

The genes are TRBV5-4 and TRBJ2-7; TRBD1 aligns across 7 bases. Germline values: CDR1 SGHNT, CDR2 YYREEE (reference sequence). The ends lost 4 bases at V and 5 bases at J; junction bases unmatched: 18. The CDR3 covers 17 residues. This chain's CDR3 is CASSRPGQEAKQNEQYF. For the CDR3, the DNA is TGTGCCAGCAGCAGACCCGGACAGGAAGCTAAGCAGAACGAGCAGTACTTC.

V and J are TRBV4-3 and TRBJ2-7, with 10 positions matching TRBD1. Germline assignment: CDR1 LGHNA and CDR2 YSLEER. V shed 4 bases and J 3 bases; nucleotides not matched to a gene: 3. The CDR3 covers 14 residues. CDR3 protein: CASSPGQGDYEQYF. DNA for the CDR3: TGCGCCAGCAGCCCTGGACAGGGGGACTACGAGCAGTACTTC.

This chain links TRBV6-5 with TRBJ1-2; the match to TRBD1 covers 8 bases. V lost 6 bases, J lost 6 bases, and 6 bases stayed unmatched. The germline gives CDR1 MNHEY, CDR2 SVGAGI. This CDR3 has 13 residues. CDR3 in DNA: TGTGCCAGCAGAGAACAGGGGGTCCATGGCTACACCTTC. It codes for CASREQGVHGYTF.

This clone was observed once. The chain couples TRBV6-5 to TRBJ2-1; 10 bases are shared with TRBD2. The CDR3 sequence is 16 residues long. Germline-derived CDR1 and CDR2 are MNHEY and SVGAGI. The ends lost 2 bases at V and 7 bases at J; junction bases unmatched: 8. DNA for the CDR3: TGTGCCAGCAGTTACCTAGCGGGGGCCACCGGGAATGAGCAGTTCTTC. This gives the protein CASSYLAGATGNEQFF.

The chain is built from TRBV11-3 and TRBJ1-4; 7 bases fit TRBD1. Per germline, CDR1 SGHNT and CDR2 YENEEA. The CDR3 is 13 amino acids. V trimming: 2 bases; J trimming: 7 bases; junction bases outside the gene matches: 1. The DNA of the CDR3 is TGTGCCAGCAGCTTAAGGACAGGTGAAAAACTGTTTTTT. Amino acid sequence: CASSLRTGEKLFF.